One TCR beta chain is described in this entry. The antigen remains undetermined. This sample is drawn from a study of cytomegalovirus exposure and HLA in healthy donors. As for the study in general: Inside one of the first data releases sat tens of millions of unique TCRs taken from HLA-typed donors. General observations from the study: In a later analysis, specific HLA alleles were associated with about 18,000 TCR beta sequences at a 0.05 false discovery rate. In a later analysis, TCR beta V- and J-gene trimming was associated with a missense DCLRE1C variant.

Germline CDR1 and CDR2: LNHDA and SQIVND (reference sequence). The CDR3 runs to 17 residues. Losses at the gene ends were 7 bases for V and 5 bases for J; bases not matched to a gene: 17. This PCR relied on a set of 60 Vbeta primers and 13 Jbeta primers. Clones were sequenced by immunoSEQ multiplex PCR, and TCRdb holds only the in-frame ones, with some missing. This table has about 100,000 clones, around 80% appearing once. The sequence derives from a woman aged 40 to 50 in good health and CMV-seronegative. The sequenced material came from PBMCs. This chain joins TRBV19 and TRBJ1-5; the match to TRBD1 covers 7 bases. CDR3 in amino acids: CASNRTPPPTGDQPQHF. CDR3 bases: TGTGCCAGTAATAGGACCCCTCCCCCCACAGGGGATCAGCCCCAGCATTTT.